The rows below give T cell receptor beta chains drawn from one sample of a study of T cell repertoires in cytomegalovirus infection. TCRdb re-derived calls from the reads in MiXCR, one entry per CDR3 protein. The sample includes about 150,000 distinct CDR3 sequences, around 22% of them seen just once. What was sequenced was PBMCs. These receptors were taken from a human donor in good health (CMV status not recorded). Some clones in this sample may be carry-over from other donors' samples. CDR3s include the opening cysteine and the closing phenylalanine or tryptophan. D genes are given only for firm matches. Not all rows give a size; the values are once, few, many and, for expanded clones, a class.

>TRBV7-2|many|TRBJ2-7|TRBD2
CASSRERPGLALYEQYF
TGTGCCAGCAGCCGGGAACGGCCGGGACTAGCGTTGTACGAGCAGTACTTC
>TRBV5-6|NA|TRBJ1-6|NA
CASSLGRGGSPLHF
TGTGCCAGCAGCTTGGGACGGGGAGGTTCACCCCTCCACTTT
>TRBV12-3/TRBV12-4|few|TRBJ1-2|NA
CASRSPGGTDGYTF
TGTGCCAGCAGATCCCCGGGGGGGACGGATGGCTACACCTTC
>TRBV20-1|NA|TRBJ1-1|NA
CSARDWAGAEAFF
TGCAGTGCTAGAGATTGGGCGGGGGCTGAAGCTTTCTTT
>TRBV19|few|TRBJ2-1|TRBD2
CASSILAGAYYNEQFF
TGTGCCAGTAGTATCCTAGCGGGAGCATACTACAATGAGCAGTTCTTC
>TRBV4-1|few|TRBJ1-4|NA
CASSQDGVWEKLFF
TGCGCCAGCAGCCAAGACGGGGTGTGGGAAAAACTGTTTTTT
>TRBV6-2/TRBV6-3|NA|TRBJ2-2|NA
CASSYPDEMGGELFF
TGTGCCAGCAGTTACCCTGACGAGATGGGGGGGGAGCTGTTTTTT
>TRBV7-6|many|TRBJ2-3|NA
CASSLAAYTDTQYF
TGTGCCAGCAGCTTAGCGGCCTACACAGATACGCAGTATTTT
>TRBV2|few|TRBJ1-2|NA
CASSEGINYGYTF
TGTGCCAGCAGTGAAGGGATTAACTATGGCTACACCTTC
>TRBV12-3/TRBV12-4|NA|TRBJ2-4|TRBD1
CASSPRSGQGENIQYF
TGTGCCAGCAGTCCACGTTCGGGACAGGGGGAGAACATTCAGTACTTC
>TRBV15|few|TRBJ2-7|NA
CATSRDRGVEQYF
TGTGCCACCAGCAGAGATCGGGGAGTTGAGCAGTACTTC
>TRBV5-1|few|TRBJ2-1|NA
CASSLAQVGGNEQFF
TGCGCCAGCAGCTTGGCCCAGGTCGGGGGCAATGAGCAGTTCTTC
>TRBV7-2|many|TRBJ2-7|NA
CASSPLGRYEQYF
TGTGCCAGCAGCCCCCTGGGGAGGTACGAGCAGTACTTC
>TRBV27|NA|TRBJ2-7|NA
CASRPSTRNSYEQYF
TGTGCCAGCAGACCTTCCACAAGGAATTCCTACGAGCAGTACTTC
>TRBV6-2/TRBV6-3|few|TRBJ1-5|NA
CASSYPGRNQPQHF
TGTGCCAGCAGTTACCCAGGTCGTAATCAGCCCCAGCATTTT
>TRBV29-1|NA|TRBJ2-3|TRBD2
CSVAGGSGDTQYF
TGCAGCGTTGCGGGAGGTTCTGGGGATACGCAGTATTTT
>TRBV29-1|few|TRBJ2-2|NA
CSVADRELFF
TGCAGCGTCGCGGACCGGGAGCTGTTTTTT
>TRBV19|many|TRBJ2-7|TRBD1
CASSTFDRVYEQYF
TGTGCCAGTAGTACCTTCGACAGGGTCTACGAGCAGTACTTC
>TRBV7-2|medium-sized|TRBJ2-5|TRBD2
CASSAARVAGGKVGETQYF
TGTGCCAGCAGCGCGGCTAGAGTGGCGGGAGGAAAAGTTGGGGAGACCCAGTACTTC
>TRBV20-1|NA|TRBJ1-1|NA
CSASRRAEAFF
TGCAGTGCTAGTAGGAGGGCTGAAGCTTTCTTT
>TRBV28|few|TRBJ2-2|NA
CASSLGTLGNTGELFF
TGTGCCAGCAGTTTAGGGACACTGGGGAACACCGGGGAGCTGTTTTTT
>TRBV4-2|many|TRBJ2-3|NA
CASSQGTGSVGTDTQYF
TGTGCCAGCAGCCAAGGTACGGGAAGTGTTGGAACAGATACGCAGTATTTT
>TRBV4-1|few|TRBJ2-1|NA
CASSQDRGGNEQFF
TGCGCCAGCAGCCAAGACAGGGGTGGGAATGAGCAGTTCTTC
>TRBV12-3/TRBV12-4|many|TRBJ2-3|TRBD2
CASSLEPSGRKDTQYF
TGTGCCAGCAGTTTAGAGCCTAGCGGGAGAAAGGATACGCAGTATTTT
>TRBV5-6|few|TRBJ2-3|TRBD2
CASSYLAGRTADTQYF
TGTGCCAGCAGCTACCTAGCGGGCAGGACCGCAGATACGCAGTATTTT
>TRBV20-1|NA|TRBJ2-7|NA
CSAESQGRVSYEQYF
TGCAGTGCCGAAAGTCAGGGAAGAGTCTCCTACGAGCAGTACTTC
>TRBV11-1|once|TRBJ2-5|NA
CASSLGHHQETQYF
TGTGCCAGCAGCTTAGGACACCACCAAGAGACCCAGTACTTC
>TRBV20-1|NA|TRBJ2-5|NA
CSARDVGETQYF
TGCAGTGCTAGAGATGTTGGGGAGACCCAGTACTTC
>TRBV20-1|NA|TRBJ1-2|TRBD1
CSARDDWTGGGGYTF
TGCAGTGCTAGAGACGATTGGACAGGGGGCGGTGGCTACACCTTC
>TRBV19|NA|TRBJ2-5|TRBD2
CASSIRRGQETQYF
TGTGCCAGTAGTATTCGGCGGGGGCAAGAGACCCAGTACTTC
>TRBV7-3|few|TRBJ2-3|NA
CASSSKGSGTDTQYF
TGTGCCAGCAGCTCCAAGGGATCTGGCACAGATACGCAGTATTTT
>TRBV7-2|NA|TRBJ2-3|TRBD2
CASSIIGRGSDTQYF
TGTGCCAGCAGCATAATCGGGAGGGGGTCCGATACGCAGTATTTT
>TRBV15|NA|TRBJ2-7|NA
CATSRAVDPSYEQYF
TGTGCCACCAGCAGAGCGGTGGACCCCTCCTACGAGCAGTACTTC
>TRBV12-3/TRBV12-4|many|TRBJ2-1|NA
CASTLGNEQFF
TGTGCCAGCACCCTGGGCAATGAGCAGTTCTTC
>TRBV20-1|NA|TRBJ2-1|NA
CSAWWGQGYRNEQFF
TGCAGTGCTTGGTGGGGGCAGGGGTATAGAAATGAGCAGTTCTTC
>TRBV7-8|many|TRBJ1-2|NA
CASSLGRGQGYGYTF
TGTGCCAGCAGCTTAGGCAGGGGCCAGGGCTATGGCTACACCTTC
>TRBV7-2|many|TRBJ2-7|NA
CASSFPFGEQYF
TGTGCCAGCAGCTTCCCGTTCGGCGAGCAGTACTTC
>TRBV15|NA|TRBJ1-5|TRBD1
CATSRESNTGVGNQPQHF
TGTGCCACCAGCAGAGAGAGTAATACAGGGGTTGGTAATCAGCCCCAGCATTTT
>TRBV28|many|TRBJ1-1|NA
CASRGGPEAFF
TGTGCCAGCAGAGGGGGACCTGAAGCTTTCTTT
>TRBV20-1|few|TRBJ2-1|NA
CSARDMDGGRSYNEQFF
TGCAGTGCTAGAGATATGGACGGGGGCCGCTCCTACAATGAGCAGTTCTTC
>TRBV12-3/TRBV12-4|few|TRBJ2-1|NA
CASTVAGDEQFF
TGTGCCAGCACCGTCGCAGGGGATGAGCAGTTCTTC
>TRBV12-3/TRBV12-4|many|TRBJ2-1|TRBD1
CASRGTGEGNEQFF
TGTGCCAGCAGGGGCACAGGGGAAGGCAATGAGCAGTTCTTC
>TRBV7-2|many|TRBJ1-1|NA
CASSWGPERTEAFF
TGTGCCAGCAGCTGGGGACCCGAGAGGACTGAAGCTTTCTTT